The present T cell receptor (beta chain) was sequenced within a study of T cell repertoires in ileal Crohn's disease. Comment on this clone: Its antigen is not known.

Each sample's TCRB immunosequencing used around 0.45 micrograms of biopsy DNA. The repertoire was sequenced with immunoSEQ multiplex PCR; TCRdb's copy has only in-frame clones and lacks some. The data show about 14,000 clones, nearly 85% seen once. Whole-study results and caveats: Every patient over 26.8% clonality showed endoscopic recurrence. Clonal expansions were more frequent in active smokers than non-smokers at surgery.

Included were adult ileal or ileocolonic Crohn's patients indicated for ileocolonic resection. The CDR3 loop spans 15 amino acids. The junction had 3 bases not matched to a gene; V was cut back by 4 bases and J by 5 bases. The germline V gene has CDR1 SNHLY and CDR2 FYNNEI. Sequenced input: ileal tissue. This clonotype was sampled from an adult with Crohn's disease. The J gene is TRBJ2-2, the V gene TRBV2, with 11 bases aligning to TRBD1. CDR3 nucleotide sequence: TGTGCCAGCAGTGGGACAGGGGGCCCAACCGGGGAGCTGTTTTTT. This encodes CASSGTGGPTGELFF.